The T cell receptor beta chain described here comes from a study of memory CD4+ T cells and cytomegalovirus serostatus. Sequencing was performed with immunoSEQ multiplex PCR; in TCRdb, only in-frame clones are kept and a portion is missing. The sample lists around 45,000 clones; about three quarters were seen once. CDR1 and CDR2 from the germline V gene are SGHKS and YYEKEE (reference sequence). The length of the CDR3 is 12 residues. A note on this clone: One end of the junction fails to match germline, which may point to a read error.

Single viable CD3+CD4+CD8-CD45RO+ cells were sorted as the memory CD4+ T cells. The TCR sequence derives from an adult in good health and CMV-seronegative. The chain is built from TRBV5-5 and TRBJ2-7, with TRBD2 matching 7 bases. The sample comprised memory CD4+ T cells from blood. The DNA for the CDR3 is TGTGCCAGCAGCTTGGTGGGAGGACTAGAGCACTTC. Protein: CASSLVGGLEHF.